The 9 T cell receptor beta chains given below trace back to one sample, sequenced in a study of control samples from healthy donors and cancer patients. The data were produced by immunoSEQ multiplex PCR, yet TCRdb's version contains in-frame clones alone and is incomplete. The sample yields about 110,000 clones, roughly 90% seen once. Sequenced: PBMCs. These receptors came from a woman aged 60-70 years with lung cancer.

This clone was seen more than once but under ten times. This rearrangement joins TRBV9 to TRBJ1-2; D not certain. The CDR3 loop spans 14 amino acids. Germline V lookup: CDR1 SGDLS, CDR2 YYNGEE. The V end was cut by 0 bases, the J end by 6 bases, with 12 bases between. CDR3 in amino acids: CASSVEGRVDGYTF. The CDR3 region has the DNA TGTGCCAGCAGCGTAGAAGGAAGGGTGGATGGCTACACCTTC.

This chain connects TRBV6-2 or TRBV6-3 to TRBJ1-1, with no clear D. CDR3 length: 13 residues. Trimming took 1 base from V and 5 from J, leaving 8 bases between them. The germline V gene has CDR1 MNHEY and CDR2 SVGEGT. In DNA, the CDR3 is TGTGCCAGCAGTTACTGGCGGATGACTGAAGCTTTCTTT. Its protein is CASSYWRMTEAFF.

The V gene is TRBV19, the J gene TRBJ1-1; maybe TRBD1 (5 bases). The CDR3 extends over 14 amino acids. Germline values: CDR1 LNHDA, CDR2 SQIVND (reference sequence). V lost 5 bases, J lost 4 bases, and 14 bases lay in between. CDR3 DNA: TGTGCCAGTAGTGTGGACAAGGAGGCCACTGAAGCTTTCTTT. It codes for CASSVDKEATEAFF.

The chain couples TRBV6-5 to TRBJ2-1; 8 bases match TRBD1. The germline V gene encodes CDR1 MNHEY and CDR2 SVGAGI. V shed 6 bases and J 5 bases; nucleotides not matched to a gene: 6. This CDR3 is built from 14 residues. The CDR3: CASSGQGPNNEQFF. As DNA, the CDR3 is TGTGCCAGCAGCGGACAGGGACCAAACAATGAGCAGTTCTTC.

The V call is TRBV18, the J call TRBJ1-4; D gene unclear. There are 13 residues in the CDR3. Germline CDR1 is KGHSH and CDR2 is LQKENI. The V end lost 2 bases, the J end lost 8 bases, and 9 bases lay between the germline ends. In DNA, the CDR3 is TGTGCCAGCTCACCAATCAGTGGGGAAAAACTGTTTTTT. This sequence encodes CASSPISGEKLFF.

The rearrangement joins TRBV6-5 to TRBJ2-1; 9 bases match TRBD2. CDR3 length equals 14 residues. CDR1 and CDR2 from the germline V gene are MNHEY and SVGAGI. The J segment lost 8 bases and the V segment lost 8 bases, leaving 10 bases of the junction unmatched. This CDR3 is CASRIKREAHEQFF. CDR3 DNA: TGTGCCAGCCGTATAAAGCGGGAGGCCCATGAGCAGTTCTTC.

J is TRBJ1-4 and V is TRBV29-1; the D gene is possibly TRBD1 (6 bases). Germline values: CDR1 SQVTM, CDR2 ANQGSEA. The length of the CDR3 is 12 residues. Trimming left V 7 bases short and J 4 bases short, with 10 bases between. The CDR3 loop is CSAGQFNEKLFF. In DNA, the CDR3 is TGCAGCGCCGGACAGTTTAATGAAAAACTGTTTTTT.

The V gene is TRBV19, the J gene TRBJ1-5; possible D gene TRBD1, 6 bases. V lost 5 bases, J lost 5 bases, and 13 bases lay in between. The CDR3 spans 14 residues. Germline V lookup: CDR1 LNHDA, CDR2 SQIVND (reference sequence). The CDR3 here is CASSRRTVDQPQHF. CDR3 bases: TGTGCCAGTAGTCGGAGGACAGTGGATCAGCCCCAGCATTTT. The full variable domain, completed using reference TRBV19 and TRBJ1-5, is DGGITQSPKYLFRKEGQNVTLSCEQNLNHDAMYWYRQDPGQGLRLIYYSQIVNDFQKGDIAEGYSVSREKKESFPLTVTSAQKNPTAFYLCASSRRTVDQPQHFGDGTRLSIL.

V usage is TRBV12-3 or TRBV12-4 and J usage is TRBJ2-7, with 7 bases fitting TRBD1. V lost 6 bases and J lost 3; bases outside the gene matches: 5. The CDR3 covers 13 residues. In nucleotides, the CDR3 is TGTGCCAGCAGCCACCGGGACAGCTACGAGCAGTACTTC. Translation gives CASSHRDSYEQYF.